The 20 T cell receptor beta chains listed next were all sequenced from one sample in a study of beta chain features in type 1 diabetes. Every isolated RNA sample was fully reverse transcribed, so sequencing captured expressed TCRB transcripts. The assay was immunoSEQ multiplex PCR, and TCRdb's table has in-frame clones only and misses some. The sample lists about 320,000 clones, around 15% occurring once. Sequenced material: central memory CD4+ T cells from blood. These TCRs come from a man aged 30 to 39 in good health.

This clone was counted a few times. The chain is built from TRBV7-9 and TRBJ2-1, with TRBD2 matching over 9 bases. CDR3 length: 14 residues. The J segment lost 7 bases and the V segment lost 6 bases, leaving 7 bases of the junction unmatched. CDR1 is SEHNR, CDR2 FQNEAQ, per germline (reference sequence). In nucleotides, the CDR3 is TGTGCCAGCAGTCGGCGGGAGGGCTCTAATGAGCAGTTCTTC. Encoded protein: CASSRREGSNEQFF.

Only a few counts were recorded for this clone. CDR3: CASSLKPPGLPYNEQFF. The CDR3 DNA follows: TGTGCCAGCAGCTTAAAGCCGCCGGGACTCCCCTACAATGAGCAGTTCTTC. This chain connects TRBV7-3 to TRBJ2-1; D is perhaps TRBD2 (6 bases). Trimming took off 1 base at V and 2 bases at J, with 15 bases between the two ends. The germline V gene has CDR1 SGHTA and CDR2 FQGTGA. This CDR3 spans 17 amino acids.

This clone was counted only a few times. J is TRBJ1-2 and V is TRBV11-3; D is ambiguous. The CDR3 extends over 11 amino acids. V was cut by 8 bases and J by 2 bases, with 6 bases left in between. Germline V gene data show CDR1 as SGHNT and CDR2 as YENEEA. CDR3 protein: CASVGNYGYTF. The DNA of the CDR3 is TGTGCCAGCGTGGGGAACTATGGCTACACCTTC.

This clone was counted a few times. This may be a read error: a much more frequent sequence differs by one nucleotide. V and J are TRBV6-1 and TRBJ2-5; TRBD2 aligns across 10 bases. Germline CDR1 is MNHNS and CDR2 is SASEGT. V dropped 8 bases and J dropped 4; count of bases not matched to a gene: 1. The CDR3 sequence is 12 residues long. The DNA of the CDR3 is TGTGCCAGCCGACTAGCGGGAGAGACCCAGTACTTC. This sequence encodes CASRLAGETQYF.

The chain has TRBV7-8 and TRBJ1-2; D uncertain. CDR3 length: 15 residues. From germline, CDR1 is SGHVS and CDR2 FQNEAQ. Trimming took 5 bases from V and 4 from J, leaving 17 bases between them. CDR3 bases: TGTGCCAGCAGCCCCCTGGAGGCAGGCTTCTATGGCTACACCTTC. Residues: CASSPLEAGFYGYTF.

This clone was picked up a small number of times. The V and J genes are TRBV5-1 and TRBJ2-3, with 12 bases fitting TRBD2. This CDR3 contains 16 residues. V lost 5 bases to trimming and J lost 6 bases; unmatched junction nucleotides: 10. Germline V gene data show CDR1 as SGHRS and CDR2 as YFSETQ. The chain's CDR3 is CASREMTSGRYDTQYF. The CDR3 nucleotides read TGCGCCAGCAGAGAAATGACTAGCGGGAGATATGATACGCAGTATTTT.

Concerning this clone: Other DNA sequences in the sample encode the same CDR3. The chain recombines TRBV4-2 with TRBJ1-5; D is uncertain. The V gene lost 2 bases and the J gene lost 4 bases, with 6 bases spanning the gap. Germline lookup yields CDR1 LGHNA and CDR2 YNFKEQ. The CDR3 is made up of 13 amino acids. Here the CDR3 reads CASSQPGNQPQHF. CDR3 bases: TGTGCCAGCAGCCAACCAGGTAATCAGCCCCAGCATTTT.

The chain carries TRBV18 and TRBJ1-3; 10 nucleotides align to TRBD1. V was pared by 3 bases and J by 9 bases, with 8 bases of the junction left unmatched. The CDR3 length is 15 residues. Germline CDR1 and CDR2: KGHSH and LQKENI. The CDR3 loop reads CASSPDGTGVGTIYF. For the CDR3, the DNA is TGTGCCAGCTCACCGGACGGGACAGGGGTTGGCACCATATATTTT.

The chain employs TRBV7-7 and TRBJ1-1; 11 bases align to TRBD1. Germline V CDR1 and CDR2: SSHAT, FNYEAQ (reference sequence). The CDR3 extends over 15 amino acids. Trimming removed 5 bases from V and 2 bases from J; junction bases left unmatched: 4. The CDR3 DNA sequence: TGTGCCAGCAGCGTAAGGACAGGGGGCAACACTGAAGCTTTCTTT. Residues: CASSVRTGGNTEAFF.

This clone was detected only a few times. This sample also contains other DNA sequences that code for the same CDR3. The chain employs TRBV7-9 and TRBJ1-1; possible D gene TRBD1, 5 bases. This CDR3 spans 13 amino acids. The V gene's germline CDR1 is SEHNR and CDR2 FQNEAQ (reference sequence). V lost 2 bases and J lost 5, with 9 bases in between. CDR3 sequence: CASSLQGGTEAFF. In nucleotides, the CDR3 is TGTGCCAGCAGCTTACAGGGAGGGACTGAAGCTTTCTTT.

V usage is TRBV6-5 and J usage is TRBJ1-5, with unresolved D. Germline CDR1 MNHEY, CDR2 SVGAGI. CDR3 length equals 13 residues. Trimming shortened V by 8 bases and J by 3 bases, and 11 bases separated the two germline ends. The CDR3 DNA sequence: TGTGCCAGCTCGGCGTTTCCCAATCAGCCCCAGCATTTT. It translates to CASSAFPNQPQHF.

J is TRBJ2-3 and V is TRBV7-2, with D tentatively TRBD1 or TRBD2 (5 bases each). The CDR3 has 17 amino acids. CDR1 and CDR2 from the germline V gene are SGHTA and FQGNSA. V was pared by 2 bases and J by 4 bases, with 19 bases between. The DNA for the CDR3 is TGTGCCAGCAGCTTAAAGCCACTCAACTTGGGGGCAGATACGCAGTATTTT. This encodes CASSLKPLNLGADTQYF.

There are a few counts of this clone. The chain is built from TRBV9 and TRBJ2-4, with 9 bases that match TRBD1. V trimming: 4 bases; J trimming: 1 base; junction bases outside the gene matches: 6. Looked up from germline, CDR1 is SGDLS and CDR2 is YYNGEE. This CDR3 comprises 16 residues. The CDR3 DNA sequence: TGTGCCAGCAGCTTCGAACAGGGGGCGGCCAAAAACATTCAGTACTTC. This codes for CASSFEQGAAKNIQYF. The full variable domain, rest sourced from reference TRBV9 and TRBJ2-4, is DSGVTQTPKHLITATGQRVTLRCSPRSGDLSVYWYQQSLDQGLQFLIQYYNGEERAKGNILERFSAQQFPDLHSELNLSSLELGDSALYFCASSFEQGAAKNIQYFGAGTRLSVL.

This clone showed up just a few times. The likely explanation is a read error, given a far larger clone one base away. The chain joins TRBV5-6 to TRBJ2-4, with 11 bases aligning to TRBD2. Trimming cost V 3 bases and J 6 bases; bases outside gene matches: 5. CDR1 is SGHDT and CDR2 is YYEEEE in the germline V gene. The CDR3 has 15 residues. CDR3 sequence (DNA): TGTGCCAGCAGCTATAGCGGGGGGGCCGGAAACATTCAGTACTTC. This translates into CASSYSGGAGNIQYF.

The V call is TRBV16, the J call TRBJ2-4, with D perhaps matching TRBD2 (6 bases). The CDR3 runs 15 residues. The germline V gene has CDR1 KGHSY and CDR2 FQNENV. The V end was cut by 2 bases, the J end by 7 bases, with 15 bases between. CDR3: CASSQPGGSGNIQYF. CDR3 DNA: TGTGCCAGCAGCCAACCGGGCGGTAGCGGTAACATTCAGTACTTC. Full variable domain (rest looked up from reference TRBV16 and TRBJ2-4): GEEVAQTPKHLVRGEGQKAKLYCAPIKGHSYVFWYQQVLKNEFKFLISFQNENVFDETGMPKERFSAKCLPNSPCSLEIQATKLEDSAVYFCASSQPGGSGNIQYFGAGTRLSVL.

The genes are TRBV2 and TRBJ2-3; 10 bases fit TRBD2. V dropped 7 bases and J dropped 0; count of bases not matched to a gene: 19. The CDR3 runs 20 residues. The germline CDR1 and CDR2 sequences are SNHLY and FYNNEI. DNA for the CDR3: TGTGCCAGCACCTACCGGCCCCCCCTAGCGGGGGATTTTAGCACAGATACGCAGTATTTT. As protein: CASTYRPPLAGDFSTDTQYF.

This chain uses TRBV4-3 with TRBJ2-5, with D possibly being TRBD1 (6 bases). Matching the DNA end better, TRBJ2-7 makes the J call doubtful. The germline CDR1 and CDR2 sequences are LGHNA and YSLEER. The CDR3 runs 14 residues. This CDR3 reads CASSRDRLTYEQYF. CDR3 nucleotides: TGCGCCAGCAGCCGAGACAGGTTAACCTACGAGCAGTACTTC.

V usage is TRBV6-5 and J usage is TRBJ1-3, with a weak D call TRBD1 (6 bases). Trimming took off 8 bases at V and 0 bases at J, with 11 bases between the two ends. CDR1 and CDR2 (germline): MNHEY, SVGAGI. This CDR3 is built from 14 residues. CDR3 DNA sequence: TGTGCCAGCCGACAGGCGCTCTCTGGAAACACCATATATTTT. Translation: CASRQALSGNTIYF.

Here the CDR3 reads CASSLSVTGNEQYF. In DNA form, the CDR3 reads TGTGCCAGCAGCCTCAGTGTCACAGGGAACGAGCAGTACTTC. The genes are TRBV7-9 and TRBJ2-5; tentative D call: TRBD1 (6 bases). With the DNA end fitting TRBJ2-7 better, the J assignment may be wrong. Germline lookup yields CDR1 SEHNR and CDR2 FQNEAQ (reference sequence). This CDR3 contains 14 residues.

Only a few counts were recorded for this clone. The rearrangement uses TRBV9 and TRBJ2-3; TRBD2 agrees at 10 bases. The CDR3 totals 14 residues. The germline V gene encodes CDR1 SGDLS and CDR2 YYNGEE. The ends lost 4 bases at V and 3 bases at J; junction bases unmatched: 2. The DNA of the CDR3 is TGTGCCAGCAGCAATAGCGGGGGGACAGATACGCAGTATTTT. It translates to CASSNSGGTDTQYF.